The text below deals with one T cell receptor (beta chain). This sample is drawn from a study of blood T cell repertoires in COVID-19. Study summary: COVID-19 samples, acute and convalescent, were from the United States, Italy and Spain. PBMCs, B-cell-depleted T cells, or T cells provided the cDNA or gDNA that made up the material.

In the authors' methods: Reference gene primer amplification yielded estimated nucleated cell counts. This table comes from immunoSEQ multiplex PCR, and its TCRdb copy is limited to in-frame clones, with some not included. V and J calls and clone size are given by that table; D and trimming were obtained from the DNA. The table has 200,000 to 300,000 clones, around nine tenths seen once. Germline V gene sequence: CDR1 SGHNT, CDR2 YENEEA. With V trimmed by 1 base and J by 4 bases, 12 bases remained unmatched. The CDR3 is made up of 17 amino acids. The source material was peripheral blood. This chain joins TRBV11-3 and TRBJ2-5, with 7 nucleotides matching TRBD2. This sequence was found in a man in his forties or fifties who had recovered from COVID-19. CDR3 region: CASSLGLMAGDLETQYF. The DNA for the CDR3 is TGTGCCAGCAGCTTAGGGTTGATGGCGGGAGATTTAGAGACCCAGTACTTC.